The TCR beta chain under discussion was sequenced for a study of regulatory T cells in long-lasting Graves disease. The germline V gene encodes CDR1 ENHRY and CDR2 SYGVKD. The CDR3 runs 15 residues. Germline trimming cut 4 bases from V and 3 bases from J; bases unmatched to any gene: 6. The sample's time point: persistent/refractory GD, antithyroid drugs over 5 years with positive TRAb. From RNA extracted from PBMCs, the TCR library was made. This clonotype has just a few counts. Library construction for TCR beta used iRepertoire HTBI primers and Arm-PCR of CDR3 regions. From the multiplex PCR reads, TCRdb called clonotypes with MiXCR, one entry per CDR3 protein. Altogether 400,000 to 450,000 distinct CDR3 sequences are present, 20% to 25% being singletons, with the ten largest covering approximately 26%.

This specimen was peripheral blood mononuclear cells (PBMCs), taken when the disease was refractory, from a patient treated with antithyroid drugs. This sequence joins TRBV10-3 and TRBJ1-3; TRBD1 matches at 7 bases. This TCR was sampled from a female donor with Graves disease. The DNA of the CDR3 is TGTGCCATCAGTGCGCCGACAGGGCTTGGAAACACCATATATTTT. Amino acids: CAISAPTGLGNTIYF.